This T cell receptor beta chain was found in a study of blood T cells in healthy people across ages. A second PCR of roughly 7 to 11 cycles used a sample-barcoded 5' primer and a J-beta primer mix. TCRdb processed the 5' RACE reads anew with MiXCR; each CDR3 protein has one entry. Counted here are some 710,000 distinct CDR3 sequences, 22% occurring once; the ten biggest clones make up approximately 20%. CDR3 length: 14 residues. The V end was cut by 3 bases, the J end by 4 bases, with 15 bases between. The V gene's germline CDR1 is DFQATT and CDR2 SNEGSKA (reference sequence). In this sample, this clonotype turned up once.

The receptor's source is a man between 65 and 85 years old in good health. The chain joins TRBV20-1 to TRBJ1-1, with a tentative D call TRBD1 (6 bases). Sequencing input: blood. CDR3 protein: CSASPRGRGTEAFF. The CDR3 DNA reads TGCAGTGCTAGTCCCAGGGGAAGGGGCACTGAAGCTTTCTTT.